Included here is one T cell receptor beta chain sequence, with context. No antigen is known for it. The table came from immunoSEQ multiplex PCR; TCRdb's copy has only in-frame clones and leaves some out. The sample contains roughly 140,000 clones, 70% to 90% of which appear only once. These data are taken from a study of T cell responses to AZD1222 COVID-19 vaccine. Overall study findings and caveats: Repertoires were sampled only after the peak T cell response.

The sample here was peripheral blood, taken on day 0 of MenACWY control vaccination. The sequence came from an adult in good health.

This chain's CDR3 is CASSRNGHLYEQYF. CDR3 nucleotides: TGTGCCAGCAGCCGTAACGGCCATCTCTACGAGCAGTACTTC. The chain has TRBV7-3 and TRBJ2-7; no reliable D call. This CDR3 has 14 residues. From germline, CDR1 is SGHTA and CDR2 FQGTGA. The V and J ends lost 5 bases and 3 bases respectively, with 14 bases between them.